These 11 T cell receptor beta chains were sequenced from one sample in a study of Tregs in tolerant kidney transplant recipients. Only in-frame clones appear in the TCRdb table, and some are missing; sequencing was by immunoSEQ multiplex PCR. The sample shows 200,000 to 300,000 clones, around 81% of them seen only once. Sequencing was carried out using CD4+ T cells from blood. The receptors were gathered from a human donor in good health.

The rearrangement uses TRBV30 and TRBJ1-5; 12 bases agree with TRBD1. Looked up from germline, CDR1 is GTSNPN and CDR2 is SVGIG (reference sequence). The CDR3 totals 18 residues. Trimming cost V 3 bases and J 0 bases; bases outside gene matches: 9. The CDR3 DNA follows: TGTGCCTGGAGGCTCGGGACAGGGGGCGTCTTTAGCAATCAGCCCCAGCATTTT. This codes for CAWRLGTGGVFSNQPQHF.

This chain connects TRBV7-6 to TRBJ1-2, with D maybe TRBD1 (5 bases). Trimming cost V 5 bases and J 0 bases, with 10 bases left between them. CDR3 length: 14 amino acids. Germline V gene sequence: CDR1 SGHVS, CDR2 FNYEAQ. The CDR3 protein is CASSGQGANYGYTF. CDR3 DNA sequence: TGTGCCAGCAGCGGGCAGGGCGCTAACTATGGCTACACCTTC.

This clone was recorded a few times. The V gene is TRBV7-9, the J gene TRBJ1-1, with 8 bases identical to TRBD1. In germline, CDR1 is SEHNR, CDR2 FQNEAQ (reference sequence). The V segment lost 4 bases and the J segment 2 bases; nucleotides outside the gene matches: 6. The CDR3 contains 15 residues. CDR3 sequence reads: CASSSDREGNTEAFF. As DNA, the CDR3 is TGTGCCAGCAGCTCGGACAGGGAAGGAAACACTGAAGCTTTCTTT.

The rearrangement uses TRBV6-6 and TRBJ1-2; D ambiguous. V lost 3 bases, J lost 4 bases, and 9 bases lay in between. Germline values: CDR1 MNHNY, CDR2 SVGAGI (reference sequence). This CDR3 is 13 amino acids long. Here the CDR3 reads CASSYDSLYGYTF. Written as DNA, the CDR3 is TGTGCCAGCAGTTATGATTCCCTCTATGGCTACACCTTC.

CDR3 coding DNA: TGTGCCAGCAGCTTGGAGCGGGGCCAAGAGACCCAGTACTTC. It translates to CASSLERGQETQYF. V is TRBV5-4 and J is TRBJ2-5; 7 nucleotides agree with TRBD2. Losses at the gene ends were 0 bases for V and 1 base for J; bases not matched to a gene: 0. Germline-derived CDR1 and CDR2 are SGHNT and YYREEE (reference sequence). This CDR3 contains 14 residues. The full variable domain, rest sourced from reference TRBV5-4 and TRBJ2-5, is ETGVTQSPTHLIKTRGQQVTLRCSSQSGHNTVSWYQQALGQGPQFIFQYYREEENGRGNFPPRFSGLQFPNYSSELNVNALELDDSALYLCASSLERGQETQYFGPGTRLLVL.

The rearrangement uses TRBV27 and TRBJ2-1, with TRBD2 matching over 13 bases. Germline V gene sequence: CDR1 MNHEY, CDR2 SMNVEV (reference sequence). The length of the CDR3 is 18 residues. The trim removed 1 base at V and 7 bases at J, leaving 10 bases unmatched. DNA for the CDR3: TGTGCCAGCAGTTTATTAGCTCCGGGACTAGCGGGATCAAATGAGCAGTTCTTC. Translating it yields CASSLLAPGLAGSNEQFF.

The chain couples TRBV15 to TRBJ1-2; 7 bases map to TRBD1. The CDR3 covers 15 residues. The V and J ends lost 3 bases and 0 bases, in that order; junction bases with no gene match: 4. CDR1 is LNHNV, CDR2 YYDKDF, per germline (reference sequence). The CDR3 here is CATSSGTASNYGYTF. The CDR3 nucleotides are TGTGCCACCAGCAGCGGGACAGCGTCTAACTATGGCTACACCTTC.

This chain uses TRBV6-6 with TRBJ2-7; perhaps TRBD2 as D (6 bases). V dropped 8 bases and J dropped 0 bases, with 8 bases sitting between them. This CDR3 comprises 12 residues. CDR1 is MNHNY and CDR2 is SVGAGI in the germline V gene (reference sequence). CDR3 coding DNA: TGTGCCAGCGCTAGCGCCTCCTACGAGCAGTACTTC. Encoded protein: CASASASYEQYF.

This chain uses TRBV11-3 with TRBJ2-1, with 10 bases lining up with TRBD2. The J segment lost 5 bases and the V segment lost 4 bases, leaving 2 bases of the junction unmatched. The germline CDR1 and CDR2 sequences are SGHNT and YENEEA. The length of the CDR3 is 14 residues. The CDR3 DNA is TGTGCCAGCAGCTCTAGCGGGAGCGACAATGAGCAGTTCTTC. Translation: CASSSSGSDNEQFF.

The chain employs TRBV6-5 and TRBJ1-4, with TRBD1 identical over 7 bases. J was trimmed by 5 bases and V by 6 bases; bases with no gene match: 9. Germline CDR1 and CDR2: MNHEY and SVGAGI. The CDR3 has 15 amino acids. CDR3 in amino acids: CASSYTGTVNEKLFF. The CDR3 DNA is TGTGCCAGCAGCTACACCGGGACAGTAAATGAAAAACTGTTTTTT.

The J gene is TRBJ2-1, the V gene TRBV5-1; D gene unclear. Looked up from germline, CDR1 is SGHRS and CDR2 is YFSETQ. The CDR3 has 14 residues. V lost 0 bases and J lost 5, with 9 bases in between. CDR3 sequence reads: CASSLAFSNNEQFF. CDR3 nucleotides: TGCGCCAGCAGCTTGGCCTTTTCTAACAATGAGCAGTTCTTC.